This record looks at one T cell receptor beta chain sequence and its context. What it binds is not known. The data originate from a study of cytomegalovirus exposure and HLA in healthy donors. Study results and limitations: With high specificity and sensitivity, the classifier reportedly diagnosed cytomegalovirus status. A later analysis showed that HLA-associated TCR beta chains had undergone more clonal expansion than equally common others. Later analysis identified a missense DCLRE1C variant that was linked to TCR beta V- and J-gene trimming. In a later analysis, HLA-C alleles had the fewest associated TCRs, DRB1 alleles the most.

Primers for the PCR totalled 60 Vbeta and 13 Jbeta. Clones were read by immunoSEQ multiplex PCR, and TCRdb kept only the in-frame ones, dropping some. The sample contains some 220,000 clones, approximately 82% of which appear only once. The germline V and J ends were trimmed by 2 bases and 6 bases, with 16 bases remaining between them. The CDR3 runs 15 residues. The germline gives CDR1 MNHEY, CDR2 SVGAGI. Sequenced: PBMCs. V usage is TRBV6-5 and J usage is TRBJ1-2; D gene ambiguous. This receptor was identified in a woman aged 40 to 50 in good health and CMV-seronegative. CDR3 DNA: TGTGCCAGCAGTTACAATCCCGGGAGGAGTGATGGCTACACCTTC. Translating gives CASSYNPGRSDGYTF.